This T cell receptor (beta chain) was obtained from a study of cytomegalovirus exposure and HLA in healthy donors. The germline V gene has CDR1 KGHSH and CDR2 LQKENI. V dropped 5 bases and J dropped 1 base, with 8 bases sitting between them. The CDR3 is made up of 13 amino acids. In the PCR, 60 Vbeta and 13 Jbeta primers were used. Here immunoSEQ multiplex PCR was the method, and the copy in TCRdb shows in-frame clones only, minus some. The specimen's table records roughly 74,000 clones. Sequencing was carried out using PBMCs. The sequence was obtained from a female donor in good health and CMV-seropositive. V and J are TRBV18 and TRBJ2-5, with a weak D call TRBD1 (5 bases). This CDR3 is CASSDSLQETQYF. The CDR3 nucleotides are TGTGCCAGCTCAGACAGCCTCCAAGAGACCCAGTACTTC.